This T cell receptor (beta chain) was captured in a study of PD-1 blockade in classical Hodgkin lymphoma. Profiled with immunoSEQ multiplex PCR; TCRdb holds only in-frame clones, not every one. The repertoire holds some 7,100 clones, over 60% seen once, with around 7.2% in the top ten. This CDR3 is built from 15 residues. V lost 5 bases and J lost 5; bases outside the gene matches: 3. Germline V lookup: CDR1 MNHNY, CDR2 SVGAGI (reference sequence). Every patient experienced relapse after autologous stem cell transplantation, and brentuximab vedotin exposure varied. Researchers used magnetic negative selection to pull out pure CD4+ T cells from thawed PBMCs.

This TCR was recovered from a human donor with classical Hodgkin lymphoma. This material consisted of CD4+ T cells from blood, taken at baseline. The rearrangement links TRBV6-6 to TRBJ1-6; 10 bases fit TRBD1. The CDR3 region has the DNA TGTGCCAGCAGTGATGACAGGGGGCATAATTCACCCCTCCACTTT. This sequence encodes CASSDDRGHNSPLHF.